Sequencing of this TCR beta chain was carried out in a study of response to subunit inactivated influenza vaccine. Findings and limits, study-wide: The authors suggested that few new T cells are recruited per seasonal influenza vaccination.

TCRdb re-derived calls from the RT-PCR reads in MiXCR, one entry per CDR3 protein. The sample has fewer than 700,000 distinct CDR3 sequences; about an eighth are singletons. This clonotype was counted a few times. The antigen remains undetermined. Germline V gives CDR1 SGHTA, CDR2 FQGNSA. CDR3 length: 16 amino acids. Trimming removed 2 bases at V and 7 bases at J, with 18 bases between. The chain is built from TRBV7-2 and TRBJ2-1, with TRBD2 as a possible D gene (6 bases). Sequences were derived from PBMCs from blood, sampled 40 to 50 days after vaccination. The TCR comes from a man in his fifties who received an inactivated influenza vaccine. The CDR3 is CASSLSAGPAGNEQFF. In nucleotides, the CDR3 is TGTGCCAGCAGCTTATCTGCGGGACCCGCCGGGAATGAGCAGTTCTTC.